This T cell receptor (beta chain) was retrieved from a study of neurological immune-mediated disorders. A 10-nucleotide random UMI tagged transcripts in template-switch 5'RACE cDNA synthesis. TCRdb used MiXCR to reprocess the 5' RACE reads, holding one entry per CDR3 protein. The sample holds around 13,000 distinct CDR3 sequences, about 10% seen once. Ten or more counts support this clonotype. Its antigen is not known. General study points: No CDR3 amino acid sequences recurred among expanded clones across subjects, suggesting private repertoires in all groups. The greatest degree of TCR clonal expansion was observed in HTLV-1-associated myelopathy, with the lowest in multiple sclerosis, below that of healthy controls.

The CDR3 totals 14 residues. The V and J ends lost 3 bases and 7 bases, in that order; junction bases with no gene match: 6. CDR1 is SGHDT, CDR2 YYEEEE, per germline. V usage is TRBV5-6 and J usage is TRBJ1-5; 8 positions match TRBD1. The sequence was collected from a woman between 40 and 55 years old in good health. Source material: PBMCs. The CDR3 protein is CASSWGQEGQPQHF. The CDR3 bases are TGTGCCAGCAGCTGGGGACAGGAGGGACAGCCCCAGCATTTT.